This TCR beta chain was identified in a study of cytomegalovirus exposure and HLA in healthy donors. The PCR ran on 60 Vbeta and 13 Jbeta primers. Assay: immunoSEQ multiplex PCR; the TCRdb copy retains only in-frame clones and omits some. The sample includes some 150,000 clones, around three quarters of them seen just once. The CDR3 is made up of 15 amino acids. Germline V CDR1 and CDR2: LGHNA, YSLEER. The germline V and J ends were trimmed by 0 bases and 5 bases, with 13 bases remaining between them. Findings and caveats of the study: The investigators catalogued under 200 TCR beta chains as cytomegalovirus-associated.

For this clone: The antigen is not known.

The chain has TRBV4-3 and TRBJ2-5; D perhaps matches TRBD2 (6 bases). The sequenced material came from PBMCs. This clonotype originated in a man in his forties in good health and CMV-seronegative. CDR3 in amino acids: CASSQDTGVGETQYF. CDR3 in DNA: TGCGCCAGCAGCCAAGACACGGGAGTAGGCGAGACCCAGTACTTC.